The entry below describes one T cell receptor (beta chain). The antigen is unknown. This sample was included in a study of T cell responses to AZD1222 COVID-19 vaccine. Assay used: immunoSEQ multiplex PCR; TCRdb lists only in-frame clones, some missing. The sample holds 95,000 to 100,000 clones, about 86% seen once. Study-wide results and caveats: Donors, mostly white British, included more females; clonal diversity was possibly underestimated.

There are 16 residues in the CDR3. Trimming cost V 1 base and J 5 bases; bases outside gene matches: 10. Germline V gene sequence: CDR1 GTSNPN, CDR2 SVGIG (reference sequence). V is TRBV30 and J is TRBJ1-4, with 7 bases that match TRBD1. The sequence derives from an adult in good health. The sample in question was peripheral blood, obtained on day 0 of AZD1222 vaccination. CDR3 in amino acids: CAWSAKFRTGNEKLFF. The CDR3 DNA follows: TGTGCCTGGAGTGCTAAGTTTCGGACAGGCAATGAAAAACTGTTTTTT. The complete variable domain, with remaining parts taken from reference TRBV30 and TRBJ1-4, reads SQTIHQWPATLVQPVGSPLSLECTVEGTSNPNLYWYRQAAGRGLQLLFYSVGIGQISSEVPQNLSASRPQDRQFILSSKKLLLSDSGFYLCAWSAKFRTGNEKLFFGSGTQLSVL.